Each of the 13 T cell receptor beta chains below was sequenced from the same sample in a study of blood T cell repertoires in COVID-19 (dated by TCRdb to 2018 to 2021). The library was produced with the immunoSEQ multiplex PCR assay. Sourced from immuneACCESS, this table was stored by TCRdb with only in-frame sequences that have V and J called. A share of the clones is absent; for the studies checked, an unresolved V gene accounts for under half, and the remainder has no known explanation. This sample lists about 68,000 clones; around three quarters were detected once. Roughly 21% of the sample belongs to the ten largest clones. Sequenced input: peripheral blood. The receptors were gathered from a human donor in a cohort sampled during active COVID-19.

The rearrangement joins TRBV5-6 to TRBJ2-5; TRBD2 matches 12 bases. Germline V gene lookup returns CDR1 SGHDT and CDR2 YYEEEE. V was clipped by 4 bases and J by 1 base; unmatched bases: 5. The CDR3 is 16 amino acids. Here the CDR3 reads CASSPRLAGVQETQYF. CDR3 coding DNA: TGTGCCAGCAGCCCAAGACTAGCGGGGGTCCAAGAGACCCAGTACTTC.

This clone was counted between two and nine times. The rearrangement joins TRBV6-1 to TRBJ2-5; D might be TRBD1 (6 bases). Trimming took 2 bases from V and 2 from J, leaving 12 bases between them. Germline V gene lookup returns CDR1 MNHNS and CDR2 SASEGT. CDR3 size: 15 residues. Written as DNA, the CDR3 is TGTGCCAGCAGTGAAAATCAGGGGCAACAAGAGACCCAGTACTTC. It translates to CASSENQGQQETQYF.

CDR3 DNA sequence: TGTGCCAGCAGCACACACGGGGGGGAGCGCGGCTACACCTTC. It translates to CASSTHGGERGYTF. The rearrangement links TRBV7-9 to TRBJ1-2, with a tentative D call TRBD1 (5 bases). The CDR3 is 14 amino acids. V was cut by 5 bases and J by 8 bases, with 18 bases left in between. The V gene's germline CDR1 is SEHNR and CDR2 FQNEAQ (reference sequence).

The chain joins TRBV12-3 or TRBV12-4 to TRBJ2-3; no clear D. V lost 8 bases to trimming and J lost 0 bases, with 9 bases between them. This CDR3 is 13 amino acids long. The CDR3 nucleotides are TGTGCCAGCCTTGTGACTAGCACAGATACGCAGTATTTT. Residues: CASLVTSTDTQYF.

In this sample, this clone turned up once. The J gene is TRBJ2-7, the V gene TRBV19; perhaps TRBD1 as D (5 bases). Per the germline V gene, CDR1 is LNHDA and CDR2 is SQIVND (reference sequence). V was pared by 3 bases and J by 2 bases, with 14 bases between. CDR3 length: 15 amino acids. CDR3 protein: CASSIDSTLTYEQYF. The CDR3 DNA follows: TGTGCCAGTAGTATTGACAGCACCCTGACCTACGAGCAGTACTTC.

This clone turned up a few times. The chain has TRBV4-1 and TRBJ2-3; D perhaps matches TRBD2 (7 bases). Trimming removed 0 bases at V and 4 bases at J, with 14 bases between. The CDR3 consists of 16 residues. Germline assignment: CDR1 MGHRA and CDR2 YSYEKL. CDR3 loop: CASSQEFGGLADTQYF. Written as DNA, the CDR3 is TGCGCCAGCAGCCAAGAATTCGGGGGGCTGGCAGATACGCAGTATTTT.

The J gene is TRBJ1-6, the V gene TRBV11-2; D may be TRBD1 (6 bases). Germline CDR1 reads SGHAT; CDR2 reads FQNNGV. Between the trimmed V and J ends, which lost 4 bases and 7 bases, there was a span of 17 bases. The CDR3 is 16 residues long. The CDR3 DNA reads TGTGCCAGCAGCTCCTACCGGGGGAGGGGGAATTCACCCCTCCACTTT. Translating gives CASSSYRGRGNSPLHF.

The gene calls are TRBV29-1 and TRBJ2-3; D may be TRBD1 (6 bases). The CDR3 is made up of 12 amino acids. V gave up 6 bases and J gave up 5 bases, with 12 bases separating them. Germline V gives CDR1 SQVTM, CDR2 ANQGSEA. The CDR3 region has the DNA TGCAGCGTAAGGGGGTTAGTAGATACGCAGTATTTT. Protein: CSVRGLVDTQYF.

The J gene is TRBJ2-2, the V gene TRBV10-2, with 8 bases identical to TRBD2. This CDR3 comprises 14 residues. Germline loops: CDR1 WSHSY, CDR2 SAAADI. With V trimmed by 11 bases and J by 6 bases, 11 bases remained unmatched. CDR3 sequence (DNA): TGCGCCTTGCGGGCAGCGGGAGAGGCCGGGGAGCTGTTTTTT. It yields the protein CALRAAGEAGELFF.

This clone was observed a single time. The V call is TRBV4-1, the J call TRBJ2-2; D call uncertain. Germline V gives CDR1 MGHRA, CDR2 YSYEKL. The CDR3 loop spans 15 amino acids. V lost 4 bases, J lost 8 bases, and 17 bases lay in between. DNA of the CDR3: TGCGCCAGCAGCCGACAAACAAAAGTTTCTGGGGAGCTGTTTTTT. This encodes CASSRQTKVSGELFF.

This chain joins TRBV15 and TRBJ2-7; D is unresolved. V was pared by 0 bases and J by 4 bases, with 13 bases between. From germline, CDR1 is LNHNV and CDR2 YYDKDF (reference sequence). The CDR3 covers 15 residues. In DNA, the CDR3 is TGTGCCACCAGCAGAGATCCGACTTCCCAATACGAGCAGTACTTC. Translating gives CATSRDPTSQYEQYF.

The rearrangement uses TRBV19 and TRBJ2-1; 9 nucleotides agree with TRBD1. CDR1 is LNHDA and CDR2 is SQIVND in the germline V gene (reference sequence). This CDR3 spans 16 amino acids. The V and J ends lost 5 bases and 5 bases, in that order; junction bases with no gene match: 10. The CDR3 is CASSSQGAPTDNEQFF. CDR3 DNA sequence: TGTGCCAGTAGTTCACAGGGGGCTCCAACCGACAATGAGCAGTTCTTC.

V usage is TRBV7-2 and J usage is TRBJ2-7, with 7 bases fitting TRBD2. The CDR3 has 15 residues. Germline lookup yields CDR1 SGHTA and CDR2 FQGNSA. The junction had 7 bases not matched to a gene; V was cut back by 5 bases and J by 0 bases. This chain's CDR3 is CASSTGGWDSYEQYF. CDR3 sequence (DNA): TGTGCCAGCAGCACGGGGGGTTGGGACTCCTACGAGCAGTACTTC.